This T cell receptor beta chain is from a study of T-cell memory formation after mild COVID-19. Study as a whole: TCR clusters mostly belonged to single donors.

CDR1 is SGHRS, CDR2 YFSETQ, per germline. V gave up 0 bases and J gave up 4 bases, with 10 bases separating them. The CDR3 totals 14 residues. cDNA libraries for TCR alpha and TCR beta, carrying sample barcodes and UMIs, came from 5'RACE with constant-segment primers. TCRdb re-derived calls from the 5' RACE reads in MiXCR, one entry per CDR3 protein. The sample consists of about half a million distinct CDR3 sequences, roughly 18% of them appearing once. This clonotype was seen more than once but under ten times. The antigen is undetermined. The study's findings and limits: The main location of contracting CD4+ clones was CM and EM, and that of contracting CD8+ clones was EMRA.

This sequence originates from an adult woman who had mild COVID-19 (a few samples of this study predate the infection). Cell type and time point are not known. Sequenced: PBMCs or a T cell subset sorted from them (not recorded which). V gene TRBV5-1 combines with J gene TRBJ2-5; D possibly corresponds to TRBD1 (5 bases). The CDR3 region has the DNA TGCGCCAGCAGCTTGGTTCAGGGTCCAGAGACCCAGTACTTC. Amino acids: CASSLVQGPETQYF.